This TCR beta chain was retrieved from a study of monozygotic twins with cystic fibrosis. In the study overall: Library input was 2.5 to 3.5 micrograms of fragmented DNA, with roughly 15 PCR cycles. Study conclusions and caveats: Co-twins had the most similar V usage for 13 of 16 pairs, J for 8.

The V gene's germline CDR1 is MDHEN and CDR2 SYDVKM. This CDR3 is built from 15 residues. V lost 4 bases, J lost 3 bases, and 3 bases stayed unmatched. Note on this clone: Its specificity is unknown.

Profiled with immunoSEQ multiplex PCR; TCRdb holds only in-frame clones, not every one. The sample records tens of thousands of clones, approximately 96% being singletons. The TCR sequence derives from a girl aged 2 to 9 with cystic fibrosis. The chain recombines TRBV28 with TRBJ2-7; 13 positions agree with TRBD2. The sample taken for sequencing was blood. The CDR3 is CASSSGLAGYYEQYF. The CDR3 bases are TGTGCCAGCAGTTCGGGACTAGCGGGATACTACGAGCAGTACTTC. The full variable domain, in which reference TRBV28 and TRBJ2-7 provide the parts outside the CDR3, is DVKVTQSSRYLVKRTGEKVFLECVQDMDHENMFWYRQDPGLGLRLIYFSYDVKMKEKGDIPEGYSVSREKKERFSLILESASTNQTSMYLCASSSGLAGYYEQYFGPGTRLTVT.